This entry lists 2 T cell receptor beta chains sequenced from one sample in a study of cytomegalovirus exposure and HLA in healthy donors. The PCR had 60 Vbeta and 13 Jbeta primers. The method was immunoSEQ multiplex PCR; TCRdb's version includes in-frame clones alone and lacks a portion of them. Among 200,000 or so clones, about 86% were seen once, and the ten largest hold about 1.9%. Source material: PBMCs. Every receptor here comes from a woman aged 18-29 years in good health and CMV-seropositive.

This chain joins TRBV2 and TRBJ2-5; 10 bases fit TRBD2. Germline CDR1 SNHLY, CDR2 FYNNEI. The CDR3 extends over 15 amino acids. The V gene end was trimmed by 7 bases and the J gene end by 2 bases; junction bases not matched to a gene: 7. The CDR3: CASTYSGGLQETQYF. In DNA, the CDR3 is TGTGCCAGCACCTATAGCGGGGGGCTTCAAGAGACCCAGTACTTC.

This chain connects TRBV5-4 to TRBJ2-1; D uncertain. Trimming removed 3 bases from V and 4 bases from J, with 2 bases in between. The germline V gene has CDR1 SGHNT and CDR2 YYREEE (reference sequence). CDR3 length: 11 amino acids. CDR3 DNA sequence: TGTGCCAGCAGCTCGTACAATGAGCAGTTCTTC. This codes for CASSSYNEQFF.